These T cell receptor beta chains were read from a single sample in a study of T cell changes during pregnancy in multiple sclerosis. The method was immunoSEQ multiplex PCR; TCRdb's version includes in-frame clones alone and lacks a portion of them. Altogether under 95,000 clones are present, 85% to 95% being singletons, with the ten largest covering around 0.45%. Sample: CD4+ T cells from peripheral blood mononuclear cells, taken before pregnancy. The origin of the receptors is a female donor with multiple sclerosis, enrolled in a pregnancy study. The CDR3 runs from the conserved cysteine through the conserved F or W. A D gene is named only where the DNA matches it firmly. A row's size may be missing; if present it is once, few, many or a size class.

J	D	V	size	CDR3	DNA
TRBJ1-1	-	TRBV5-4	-	CASSLDVGKNTEAFF	TGTGCCAGCAGCTTGGATGTCGGGAAGAACACTGAAGCTTTCTTT
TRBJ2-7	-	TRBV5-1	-	CASSLREESIEQYF	TGCGCCAGCAGCTTGAGGGAGGAAAGCATCGAGCAGTACTTC
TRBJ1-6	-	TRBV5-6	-	CASSRALDPSPLHF	TGTGCCAGCAGCCGAGCCCTAGATCCTTCACCCCTCCACTTT
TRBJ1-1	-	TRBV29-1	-	CSVVRTENPEAFF	TGCAGCGTTGTAAGGACAGAGAACCCTGAAGCTTTCTTT
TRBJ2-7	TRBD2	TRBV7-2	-	CAGSRLAGREQYF	TGTGCCGGATCTAGACTAGCGGGACGAGAGCAGTACTTC
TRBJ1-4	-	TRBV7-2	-	CASSLLGLRAGNEKLFF	TGTGCCAGCAGCTTGTTGGGGCTGAGGGCGGGGAATGAAAAACTGTTTTTT
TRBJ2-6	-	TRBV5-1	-	CASSFRQDLLSGANVLTF	TGCGCCAGCAGCTTCCGGCAGGACTTACTCTCTGGGGCCAACGTCCTGACTTTC
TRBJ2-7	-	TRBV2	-	CASRRSEDEQYF	TGTGCCAGCAGGCGGTCCGAGGACGAGCAGTACTTC
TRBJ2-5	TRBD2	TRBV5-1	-	CASSRSGMRETQYF	TGCGCCAGCAGCCGTAGCGGGATGAGGGAGACCCAGTACTTC
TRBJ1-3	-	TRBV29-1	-	CSVRTDAGNTIYF	TGCAGCGTGAGGACAGACGCCGGAAACACCATATATTTT
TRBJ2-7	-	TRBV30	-	CAWTQGNYEQYF	TGTGCCTGGACACAGGGAAACTACGAGCAGTACTTC
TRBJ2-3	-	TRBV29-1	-	CSVEDRSRTSTDTQYF	TGCAGCGTTGAAGATCGTAGCCGAACTAGCACAGATACGCAGTATTTT
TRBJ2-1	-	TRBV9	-	CASSVQYNEQFF	TGTGCCAGCAGCGTACAATACAATGAGCAGTTCTTC
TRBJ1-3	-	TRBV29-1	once	CSARGLGNTIYF	TGCAGCGCGAGAGGACTAGGAAACACCATATATTTT